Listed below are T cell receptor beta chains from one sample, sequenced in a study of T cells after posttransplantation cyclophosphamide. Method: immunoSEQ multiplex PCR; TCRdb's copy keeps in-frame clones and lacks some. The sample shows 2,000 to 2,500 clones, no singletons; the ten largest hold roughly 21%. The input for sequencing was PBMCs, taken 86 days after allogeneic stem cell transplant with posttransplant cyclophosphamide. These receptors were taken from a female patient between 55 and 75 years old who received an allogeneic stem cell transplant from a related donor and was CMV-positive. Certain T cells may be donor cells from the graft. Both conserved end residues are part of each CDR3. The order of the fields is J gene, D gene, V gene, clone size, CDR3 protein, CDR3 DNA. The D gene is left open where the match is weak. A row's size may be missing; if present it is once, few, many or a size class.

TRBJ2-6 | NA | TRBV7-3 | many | CASSLTASSGANVLTF | TGTGCCAGCAGCTTAACAGCCTCCTCTGGGGCCAACGTCCTGACTTTC
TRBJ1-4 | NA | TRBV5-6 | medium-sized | CASSLGGGTNEKLFF | TGTGCCAGCAGCTTGGGGGGGGGAACTAATGAAAAACTGTTTTTT
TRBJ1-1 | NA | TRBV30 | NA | CAWSVVGGTEAFF | TGTGCCTGGAGTGTGGTAGGGGGCACTGAAGCTTTCTTT
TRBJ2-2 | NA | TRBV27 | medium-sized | CATRRGGKNTGELFF | TGTGCCACCAGACGTGGCGGGAAGAACACCGGGGAGCTGTTTTTT
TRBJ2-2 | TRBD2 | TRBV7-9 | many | CASTTGLAANTGELFF | TGTGCCAGCACCACAGGACTAGCGGCTAACACCGGGGAGCTGTTTTTT
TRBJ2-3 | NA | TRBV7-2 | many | CASSLIATSTDTQYF | TGTGCCAGCAGCTTAATAGCGACTAGCACAGATACGCAGTATTTT
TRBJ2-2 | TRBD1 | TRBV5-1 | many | CASSSGTGKTGELFF | TGCGCCAGCAGCTCGGGGACAGGGAAAACCGGGGAGCTGTTTTTT
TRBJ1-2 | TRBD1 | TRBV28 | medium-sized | CASSLLDRADYGYTF | TGTGCCAGCAGTTTATTAGACAGGGCGGACTATGGCTACACCTTC
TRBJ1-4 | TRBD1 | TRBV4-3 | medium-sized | CASSQDWDRVGEKLFF | TGCGCCAGCAGCCAAGATTGGGACAGGGTAGGGGAAAAACTGTTTTTT
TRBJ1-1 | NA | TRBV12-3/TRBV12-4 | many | CASSLTSEAFF | TGTGCCAGCAGCCTTACTTCGGAAGCTTTCTTT
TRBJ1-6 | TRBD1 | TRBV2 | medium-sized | CASRKHDRENSPLHF | TGTGCCAGCAGGAAGCACGACAGGGAAAATTCACCCCTCCACTTT
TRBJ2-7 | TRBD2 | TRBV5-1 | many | CASSFSGRSNEQYF | TGCGCCAGCAGCTTTAGCGGGAGGAGTAACGAGCAGTACTTC
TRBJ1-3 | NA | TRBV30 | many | CAWSQGSGNTIYF | TGTGCCTGGAGCCAGGGGTCTGGAAACACCATATATTTT
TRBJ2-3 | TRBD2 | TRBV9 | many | CASSVGGGDTQYF | TGTGCCAGCAGCGTAGGGGGGGGAGATACGCAGTATTTT
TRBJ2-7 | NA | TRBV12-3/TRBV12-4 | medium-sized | CASSFGLQYEQYF | TGTGCCAGCAGTTTCGGACTCCAGTACGAGCAGTACTTC
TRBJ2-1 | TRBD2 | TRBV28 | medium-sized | CASTPTGLLYNEQFF | TGTGCCAGCACTCCGACGGGACTATTGTACAATGAGCAGTTCTTC
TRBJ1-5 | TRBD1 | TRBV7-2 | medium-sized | CASSLFDRGANQPQHF | TGTGCCAGCAGCCTTTTCGACAGGGGGGCCAATCAGCCCCAGCATTTT
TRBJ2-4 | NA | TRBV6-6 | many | CASREGARNIQYF | TGTGCCAGCAGGGAGGGGGCGCGGAACATTCAGTACTTC